A selection of T cell receptor beta chains follows, all from one sample in a study of T-cell reconstitution after alpha-beta-depleted transplantation in children. One entry per CDR3 protein results from TCRdb running MiXCR on the PCR reads. The sample shows hundreds of thousands of distinct CDR3 sequences, roughly 15% of them seen only once. This specimen consisted of PBMCs from the stem cell graft donor, obtained from the stem cell graft. These receptors were taken from a human donor who donated a stem cell graft to a child with acute myeloid leukemia. The CDR3 runs from the conserved cysteine through the conserved F or W. The D gene is left open where the match is weak. Not every row has a clone size; where given, it reads once, few, many or a size class.

d_gene: NA
v_gene: TRBV15
abundance: few
j_gene: TRBJ1-5
CDR3aa: CATSRGVPGASNQPQHF
CDR3nt: TGTGCCACCAGCAGAGGGGTCCCCGGGGCCAGCAATCAGCCCCAGCATTTT

d_gene: TRBD1
v_gene: TRBV12-3/TRBV12-4
abundance: many
j_gene: TRBJ1-1
CDR3aa: CASTRQGDTEAFF
CDR3nt: TGTGCCAGCACAAGACAGGGGGACACTGAAGCTTTCTTT

d_gene: TRBD2
v_gene: TRBV5-1
abundance: NA
j_gene: TRBJ2-1
CDR3aa: CASSYTSDYSSYNEQFF
CDR3nt: TGCGCCAGCAGCTATACTAGCGACTATAGCTCCTACAATGAGCAGTTCTTC

d_gene: TRBD2
v_gene: TRBV7-3
abundance: NA
j_gene: TRBJ2-7
CDR3aa: CASSEAGGLGEQYF
CDR3nt: TGTGCCAGCAGCGAAGCGGGGGGGCTTGGCGAGCAGTACTTC

d_gene: NA
v_gene: TRBV6-1
abundance: many
j_gene: TRBJ2-5
CDR3aa: CASTYRGGETQYF
CDR3nt: TGTGCCAGCACCTACCGCGGAGGGGAGACCCAGTACTTC

d_gene: NA
v_gene: TRBV12-3/TRBV12-4
abundance: NA
j_gene: TRBJ1-5
CDR3aa: CASSLATGEQPQHF
CDR3nt: TGTGCCAGCAGTTTAGCCACGGGGGAACAGCCCCAGCATTTT

d_gene: NA
v_gene: TRBV6-2/TRBV6-3
abundance: few
j_gene: TRBJ1-2
CDR3aa: CASSYSNRPLNYGYTF
CDR3nt: TGTGCCAGCAGTTACTCGAACAGGCCGCTTAACTATGGCTACACCTTC

d_gene: NA
v_gene: TRBV20-1
abundance: many
j_gene: TRBJ2-5
CDR3aa: CSAPRVAEETQYF
CDR3nt: TGCAGTGCCCCCAGGGTAGCGGAAGAGACCCAGTACTTC

d_gene: NA
v_gene: TRBV5-1
abundance: NA
j_gene: TRBJ1-2
CDR3aa: CASSLTGTAGYYGYTF
CDR3nt: TGCGCCAGCAGCTTAACAGGGACTGCTGGGTACTATGGCTACACCTTC

d_gene: NA
v_gene: TRBV9
abundance: once
j_gene: TRBJ2-3
CDR3aa: CASSPHGKDTQYF
CDR3nt: TGTGCCAGCAGCCCCCATGGAAAGGATACGCAGTATTTT

d_gene: TRBD2
v_gene: TRBV29-1
abundance: many
j_gene: TRBJ2-3
CDR3aa: CSVGGLAGTSQLTQYF
CDR3nt: TGCAGCGTTGGGGGACTAGCGGGGACGAGCCAACTTACGCAGTATTTT

d_gene: NA
v_gene: TRBV29-1
abundance: NA
j_gene: TRBJ1-2
CDR3aa: CSFRDGFNYGYTF
CDR3nt: TGCAGCTTCCGGGACGGATTTAACTATGGCTACACCTTC

d_gene: NA
v_gene: TRBV29-1
abundance: NA
j_gene: TRBJ2-1
CDR3aa: CSVEERLEGEQFF
CDR3nt: TGCAGCGTTGAAGAACGGCTCGAAGGTGAGCAGTTCTTC

d_gene: NA
v_gene: TRBV12-3/TRBV12-4
abundance: NA
j_gene: TRBJ1-2
CDR3aa: CASSSRVPNYGYTF
CDR3nt: TGTGCCAGCAGTAGCAGGGTACCTAACTATGGCTACACCTTC

d_gene: NA
v_gene: TRBV20-1
abundance: NA
j_gene: TRBJ1-5
CDR3aa: CSAAEDSNQPQHF
CDR3nt: TGCAGTGCCGCGGAGGATAGCAATCAGCCCCAGCATTTT

d_gene: TRBD2
v_gene: TRBV20-1
abundance: many
j_gene: TRBJ2-5
CDR3aa: CSAGLAGAMQETQYF
CDR3nt: TGCAGTGCCGGACTAGCGGGGGCTATGCAAGAGACCCAGTACTTC